This TCR beta chain was recorded in a study of shared clonotypes between healthy human individuals. This CDR3 spans 15 amino acids. Per the germline V gene, CDR1 is SGHAT and CDR2 is FQNNGV. The protocol was immunoSEQ multiplex PCR, while the TCRdb copy is restricted to in-frame clones and leaves out a portion. The sample contains roughly 2.2 million clones, approximately 93% of which appear only once. J is TRBJ2-5 and V is TRBV11-2; 7 nucleotides line up with TRBD1. The assigned J gene may be wrong: the sequence end matches TRBJ2-7 better. The sequenced sample was naive CD4+ T cells from PBMCs. As to subset: CD45RA+ positively selected. The origin of this receptor is a young man in good health. Some clones in this sample may be carry-over from other donors' samples. CDR3 residues: CASSPRTGAFDEQYF. CDR3 DNA: TGTGCCAGCAGCCCGCGAACAGGGGCCTTCGACGAGCAGTACTTC.